The present entry profiles one T cell receptor beta chain with its context. Its antigen remains unidentified. The input lacks base qualities; no much larger clone sits a single base away. The entry originates in a study of T cells after yellow fever vaccination (dated by TCRdb to between 2018 and 2021). For the wider study: The SMART-Seq v4 Ultra Low Input RNA kit was used to prepare libraries from fractions with low cell numbers. Blood samples were taken at several timepoints before and after primary and secondary immunization, and bulk PBMC replicates and cell subsets were isolated. Bulk TCR alpha and beta repertoires were sequenced longitudinally to track T-cell clones before and after primary and booster YFV17D yellow fever vaccination. The cohort comprised two healthy male donors, one aged 18 to 30 and one aged 30 to 40 years. Results and caveats for the whole study, not just this receptor: The secondary T-cell response was found to be weaker but faster than the primary response, with a peak reached on day 5 rather than on day 15. After the booster, most clones that had expanded after primary vaccination were detected again (nearly 98% of CD4 and roughly nine tenths of CD8), suggesting broad maintenance of memory. A small share of clonotypes was detected in both CD4 and CD8 compartments, with the overlap likely arising from convergent recombination. Computational filtering was required because FACS-sorted repertoires could contain abundant contaminating clonotypes from the bulk population. Because only a couple of donors were included in the study, the extent to which the findings can be generalized is limited.

For sequencing, an Illumina NovaSeq 6000 was employed. TCR cDNA was synthesized by 5'RACE template switching, which introduced a universal primer site and unique molecular identifiers. Priming for cDNA synthesis came from both the TCR alpha and TCR beta constant segments. Library amplification used two PCR steps, and the second PCR step added sample barcodes and sequencing adapters. Sequencing of libraries was performed on Illumina HiSeq 2500 (2x100 bp) or NovaSeq (2x150 bp). The published analysis was carried out like this. Demultiplexing of reads and collapsing into UMI consensus sequences were performed with MIGEC, and V(D)J alignment was carried out with MiXCR. Vaccine-responding clonotypes were identified with edgeR using replicate PBMC samples, with FDR below 0.01 and a log2 fold change above 5 up to day 15 being required. Each bulk clonotype received a CD4 or CD8 identity based on whether the sequenced CD4 or CD8 repertoire contained that clonotype at higher abundance. TCRdb redid the processing of the public reads, applying fastp at Q25 and MiXCR, and retained in-frame beta chains. Rows matching on CDR3 protein sequence are summarized as one entry with the most common DNA and genes. None of the V and J calls come from the authors' own analysis; TCRdb made them. The sample records about 340,000 distinct CDR3 sequences, about 4% of which are singletons. The ten most abundant clones make up approximately 25% of the sample.

The treatment or condition tag for this specimen amounts to: live attenuated yellow fever vaccine strain. At each blood-draw timepoint, two biological replicates of bulk PBMCs were obtained. A standard Ficoll-Paque protocol was used to isolate PBMCs from peripheral blood. RNA was extracted with TriZol from bulk PBMCs, CD4 and CD8 fractions, and dextramer-positive and dextramer-negative fractions. Its CDR3 holds 15 amino acids, cysteine through phenylalanine. Of all the DNA, just the CDR3 is kept, 45 bases in frame from base 1. Clipping removes 6 bases from V and 5 bases from J, with 9 as the unmatched junction base count.

Specimen: PBMCs, collected 5 days after the yellow fever booster vaccination. The source is a man aged 18 to 30 who received the YFV17D yellow fever vaccine. The rearrangement combines TRBV12-3 or TRBV12-4 with TRBJ2-2, with TRBD2 identical over 7 junction bases. The DNA reads TGTGCCAGCAGGGAGGCGGGGGTAGAGACCGGGGAGCTGTTTTTT. Translated, it reads CASREAGVETGELFF.